This TCR beta chain was identified in a study of cytomegalovirus exposure and HLA in healthy donors. The trim removed 0 bases at V and 4 bases at J, leaving 4 bases unmatched. The germline gives CDR1 SGHNT, CDR2 YYREEE (reference sequence). The CDR3 loop spans 15 amino acids. The records omit this donor's CMV serostatus. PCR employed 60 Vbeta and 13 Jbeta primers. TCRdb keeps only in-frame clones here, not all; method: immunoSEQ multiplex PCR. The data hold some 150,000 clones, with just over 70% observed a single time. In regard to this clone: Its antigen remains unidentified.

Study-level results: Investigators reported more than 150 TCR beta chains as tied to cytomegalovirus. Highly shared sequence variants in one cluster were likely a sequencing artifact. Another analysis was done later, and it associated approximately 15,000 TCR beta sequences with HLA alleles at 0.05 false discovery rate.

The specimen sequenced was PBMCs. The TCR was taken from a human donor in good health. This sequence joins TRBV5-4 and TRBJ2-7; 10 bases fit TRBD1. The CDR3 loop is CASSLGGQGHYEQYF. CDR3 DNA: TGTGCCAGCAGCTTGGGGGGACAGGGGCATTACGAGCAGTACTTC. The full variable domain, in which reference TRBV5-4 and TRBJ2-7 provide the parts outside the CDR3, is ETGVTQSPTHLIKTRGQQVTLRCSSQSGHNTVSWYQQALGQGPQFIFQYYREEENGRGNFPPRFSGLQFPNYSSELNVNALELDDSALYLCASSLGGQGHYEQYFGPGTRLTVT.